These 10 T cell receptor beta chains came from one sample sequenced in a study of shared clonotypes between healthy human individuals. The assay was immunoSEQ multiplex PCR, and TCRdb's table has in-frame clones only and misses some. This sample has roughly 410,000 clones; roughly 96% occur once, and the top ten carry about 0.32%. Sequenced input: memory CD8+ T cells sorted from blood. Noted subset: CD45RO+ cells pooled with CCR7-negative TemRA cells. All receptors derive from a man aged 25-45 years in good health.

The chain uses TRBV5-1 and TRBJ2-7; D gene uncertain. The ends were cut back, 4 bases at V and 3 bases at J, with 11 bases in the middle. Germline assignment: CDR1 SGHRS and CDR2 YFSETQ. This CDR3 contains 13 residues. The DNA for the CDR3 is TGCGCCAGCAGCCTGGACCCTAACTACGAGCAGTACTTC. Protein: CASSLDPNYEQYF.

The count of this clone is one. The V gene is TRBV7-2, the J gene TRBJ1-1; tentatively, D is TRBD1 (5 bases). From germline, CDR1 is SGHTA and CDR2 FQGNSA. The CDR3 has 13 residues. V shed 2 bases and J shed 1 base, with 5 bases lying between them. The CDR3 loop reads CASSLRGNTEAFF. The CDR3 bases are TGTGCCAGCAGCTTAAGGGGGAACACTGAAGCTTTCTTT.

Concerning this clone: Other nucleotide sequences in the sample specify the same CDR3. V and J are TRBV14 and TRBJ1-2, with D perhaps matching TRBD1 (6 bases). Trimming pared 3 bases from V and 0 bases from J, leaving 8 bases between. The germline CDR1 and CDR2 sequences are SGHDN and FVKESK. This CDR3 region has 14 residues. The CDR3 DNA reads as TGTGCCAGCAGCCACCGACAGGCTAACTATGGCTACACCTTC. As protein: CASSHRQANYGYTF.

CDR3 sequence: CASSHPEEGAANEKLFF. In DNA, the CDR3 is TGCGCCAGCAGCCATCCAGAAGAGGGGGCAGCTAATGAAAAACTGTTTTTT. The chain employs TRBV4-1 and TRBJ1-4; 7 bases are a match to TRBD1. The trim removed 3 bases at V and 3 bases at J, leaving 10 bases unmatched. The CDR3 covers 17 residues. Germline CDR1 MGHRA, CDR2 YSYEKL.

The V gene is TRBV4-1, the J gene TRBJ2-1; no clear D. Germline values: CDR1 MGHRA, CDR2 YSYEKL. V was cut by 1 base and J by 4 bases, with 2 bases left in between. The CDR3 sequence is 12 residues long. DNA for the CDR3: TGCGCCAGCAGCCAAGCTTACAATGAGCAGTTCTTC. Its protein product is CASSQAYNEQFF.

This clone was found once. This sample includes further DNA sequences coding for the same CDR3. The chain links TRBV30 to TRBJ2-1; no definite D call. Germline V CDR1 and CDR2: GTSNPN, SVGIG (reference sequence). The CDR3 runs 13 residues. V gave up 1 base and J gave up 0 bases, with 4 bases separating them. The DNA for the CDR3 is TGTGCCTGGAGTGAAAGCTCCTACAATGAGCAGTTCTTC. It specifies CAWSESSYNEQFF.

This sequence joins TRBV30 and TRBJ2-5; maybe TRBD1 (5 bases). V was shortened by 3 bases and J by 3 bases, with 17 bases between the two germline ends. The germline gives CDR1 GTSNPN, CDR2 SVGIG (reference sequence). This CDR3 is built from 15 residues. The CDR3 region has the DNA TGTGCCTGGAGCCGCCAGAGGACAAGAAAAGAGACCCAGTACTTC. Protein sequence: CAWSRQRTRKETQYF.

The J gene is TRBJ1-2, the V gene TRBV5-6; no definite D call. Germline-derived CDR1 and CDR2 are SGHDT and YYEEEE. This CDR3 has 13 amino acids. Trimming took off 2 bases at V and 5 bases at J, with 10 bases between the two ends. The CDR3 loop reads CASSFRGRYGYTF. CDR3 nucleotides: TGTGCCAGCAGCTTCCGAGGTCGTTATGGCTACACCTTC.

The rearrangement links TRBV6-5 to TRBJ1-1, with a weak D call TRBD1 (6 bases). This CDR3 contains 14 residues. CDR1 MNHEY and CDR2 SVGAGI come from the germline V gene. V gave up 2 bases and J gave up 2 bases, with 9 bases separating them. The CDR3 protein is CASSYGGPNTEAFF. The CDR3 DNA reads TGTGCCAGCAGTTACGGGGGCCCCAACACTGAAGCTTTCTTT.

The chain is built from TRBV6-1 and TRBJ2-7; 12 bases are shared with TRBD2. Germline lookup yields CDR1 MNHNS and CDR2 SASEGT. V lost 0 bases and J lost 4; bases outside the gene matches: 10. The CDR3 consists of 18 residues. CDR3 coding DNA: TGTGCCAGCAGTGAAGCGTGGGGACTAGCGGGTAGACGATACGAGCAGTACTTC. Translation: CASSEAWGLAGRRYEQYF.